This record concerns one TCR beta chain sequence. What it binds is not known. cDNA synthesis used the whole RNA isolate, giving expressed TCRB sequences. Clones were sequenced by immunoSEQ multiplex PCR, and TCRdb holds only the in-frame ones, with some missing. The table lists 600,000 to 700,000 clones, around 12% of them singletons. The data were taken from a study of beta chain features in type 1 diabetes. Whole-study findings and limits: Moderate yet significant TCRB CDR3 shortening was seen in Type 1 diabetes patients in all four CD4+ subsets.

The specimen was naive CD4+ T cells from blood. The clonotype was recovered from a man in his thirties or forties with type 1 diabetes.

CDR3 in DNA: TGTGCCAGCAGCTTCAACGGTAACACTGAAGCTTTCTTT. This translates into CASSFNGNTEAFF. The rearrangement links TRBV11-3 to TRBJ1-1, with no clear D. Germline loops: CDR1 SGHNT, CDR2 YENEEA. This CDR3 region has 13 residues. Trimming pared 3 bases from V and 2 bases from J, leaving 7 bases between.